This paragraph reports one T cell receptor beta chain. Clones were sequenced by immunoSEQ multiplex PCR, and TCRdb holds only the in-frame ones, with some missing. There are around 140,000 clones in the sample; around four fifths occur only once, and 4.5% to 6% lies in the top ten. This sample stems from a study of blood T cell repertoires in COVID-19. This CDR3 has 11 residues. Trimming removed 6 bases at V and 6 bases at J, with 12 bases between. Germline V lookup: CDR1 SQVTM, CDR2 ANQGSEA. J is TRBJ2-7 and V is TRBV29-1; D remains unclear. The sequence was obtained from a human donor in a cohort sampled during active COVID-19. Sequencing input: peripheral blood. CDR3 region: CSVKKGGEQYV. In DNA, the CDR3 is TGCAGCGTCAAAAAAGGCGGCGAGCAGTACGTC.